This is a list of T cell receptor beta chains from one sample in a study of post-analysis software for immune sequencing data. MiXCR, run by TCRdb on the PCR reads, gives a single entry per CDR3 protein. Of about 620,000 distinct CDR3 sequences in the sample, around 47% were seen once. Source material: blood. The receptor set was obtained from a girl aged 10-17 years with multiple sclerosis. Each CDR3 is given with its conserved first and last residue. D genes are given only for firm matches. Rows may omit the clone size; those that give it use once, few, many or a size class.

d_call j_call clone_size v_call cdr3_aa cdr3_nt
TRBD1 TRBJ1-2 few TRBV10-2 CASHPDRVHGDTF TGCGCCAGCCACCCCGACAGGGTCCATGGCGACACCTTC
TRBD2 TRBJ2-7 . TRBV27 CASSLSRGRWDEQYF TGTGCCAGCAGTTTATCTCGCGGGAGGTGGGATGAGCAGTACTTC
TRBD2 TRBJ2-1 few TRBV12-3/TRBV12-4 CASSLAKTSGAYNEQFF TGTGCCAGCAGTTTAGCGAAGACTAGCGGGGCATACAATGAGCAGTTCTTC
TRBD2 TRBJ2-7 . TRBV5-4 CASSAFLAVGYNEQYF TGTGCCAGCAGCGCCTTCCTAGCGGTGGGCTACAATGAGCAGTACTTC
TRBD2 TRBJ2-1 many TRBV5-1 CASSLGLAGLNEQFF TGCGCCAGCAGCTTGGGACTAGCGGGCCTCAATGAGCAGTTCTTC
. TRBJ2-3 . TRBV20-1 CSAPSPSTDTQYF TGCAGTGCTCCTAGTCCTAGCACAGATACGCAGTATTTT
. TRBJ2-1 . TRBV7-9 CASSQVLAYNEQFF TGTGCCAGCAGCCAGGTCCTAGCCTACAATGAGCAGTTCTTC
TRBD2 TRBJ2-1 . TRBV27 CASRNIRLAGGPSNEQFF TGTGCCAGCAGAAACATCCGACTAGCGGGGGGTCCTAGCAATGAGCAGTTCTTC
TRBD1 TRBJ2-1 . TRBV7-2 CASSRDRGTYNEQFF TGTGCCAGCAGCCGGGACAGGGGGACCTACAATGAGCAGTTCTTC
. TRBJ1-6 few TRBV6-2/TRBV6-3 CASSSAGQRNSPLHF TGTGCCAGCAGTTCCGCCGGACAGCGTAATTCACCCCTCCACTTT
TRBD1 TRBJ2-1 . TRBV20-1 CSARDRGGRFLGEQFF TGCAGTGCTAGAGATCGAGGGGGCCGATTCCTCGGTGAGCAGTTCTTC
TRBD1 TRBJ1-1 . TRBV3-1 CASSQVLGTENTEAFF TGTGCCAGCAGCCAAGTTTTAGGGACAGAGAACACTGAAGCTTTCTTT
TRBD2 TRBJ2-3 . TRBV7-8 CASSLNGLAAWGTDTQYF TGTGCCAGCAGCTTAAATGGACTAGCGGCTTGGGGCACAGATACGCAGTATTTT
. TRBJ2-5 few TRBV20-1 CSGSRSETQYF TGCAGTGGGTCGAGGTCCGAGACCCAGTACTTC
. TRBJ2-7 . TRBV11-3 CASSLSLPSYEQYF TGTGCCAGCAGCTTGTCTCTCCCCTCCTACGAGCAGTACTTC
. TRBJ2-3 . TRBV20-1 CSADEPDTQYF TGCAGTGCGGACGAACCCGATACGCAGTATTTT
TRBD2 TRBJ2-1 . TRBV20-1 CSASRVGGPGSDNEQFF TGCAGTGCTAGCAGGGTGGGAGGGCCTGGCTCGGACAATGAGCAGTTCTTC
TRBD1 TRBJ1-4 . TRBV29-1 CSVELRGEDEKLFF TGCAGCGTTGAGCTCAGGGGGGAGGATGAAAAACTGTTTTTT
. TRBJ1-6 . TRBV7-2 CASSYEGQRINSPLHF TGTGCCAGCAGCTATGAAGGACAGCGGATAAATTCACCCCTCCACTTT
TRBD2 TRBJ2-5 . TRBV9 CASSSDRLASVRETQYF TGTGCCAGCAGCAGCGATCGACTAGCGAGCGTTCGGGAGACCCAGTACTTC
. TRBJ1-6 . TRBV25-1 CASSENSLGTNSPLHF TGTGCCAGCAGTGAGAATTCCTTAGGGACGAATTCACCCCTCCACTTT
. TRBJ1-1 . TRBV6-1 CASSVERITEAFF TGTGCCAGCAGTGTTGAAAGAATTACTGAAGCTTTCTTT
. TRBJ1-1 few TRBV5-1 CASSLQGSTEAFF TGCGCCAGCAGCCTTCAGGGTTCCACTGAAGCTTTCTTT
TRBD2 TRBJ2-7 . TRBV9 CASSPARAGGPNEQYF TGTGCCAGCAGCCCTGCCAGGGCGGGAGGGCCAAACGAGCAGTACTTC
. TRBJ2-5 . TRBV2 CASSEAWETQYF TGTGCCAGCAGTGAAGCGTGGGAGACCCAGTACTTC
TRBD2 TRBJ2-5 . TRBV7-9 CASTRGLAGAQETQYF TGTGCCAGCACACGCGGACTAGCGGGCGCCCAAGAGACCCAGTACTTC
. TRBJ2-5 . TRBV5-1 CASSSGPAEETQYF TGCGCCAGCAGCTCCGGACCGGCGGAAGAGACCCAGTACTTC
TRBD1 TRBJ1-6 . TRBV12-3/TRBV12-4 CASSFVGGGNSPLHF TGTGCCAGCAGTTTCGTAGGGGGCGGGAATTCACCCCTCCACTTT
. TRBJ2-4 few TRBV4-1 CASSHRQARENIQYF TGCGCCAGCAGCCATCGACAGGCGCGTGAAAACATTCAGTACTTC
. TRBJ2-7 many TRBV7-2 CASSSRDPGRYEQYF TGTGCCAGCAGCTCTCGTGATCCCGGACGCTACGAGCAGTACTTC
. TRBJ1-2 . TRBV4-1 CASSQLDSNYGYTF TGCGCCAGCAGCCAATTGGACAGTAACTATGGCTACACCTTC
. TRBJ2-3 once TRBV6-5 CASSYGTKGTDTQYF TGTGCCAGCAGTTACGGCACAAAAGGCACAGATACGCAGTATTTT
. TRBJ2-7 few TRBV10-3 CAISDRIPTSYEQYF TGTGCCATCAGTGATCGGATCCCCACATCCTACGAGCAGTACTTC
. TRBJ1-1 . TRBV12-3/TRBV12-4 CASSTGSDTEAFF TGTGCCAGCAGTACAGGGTCCGACACTGAAGCTTTCTTT
TRBD2 TRBJ2-7 . TRBV10-2 CASSDPGGGPSYEQYF TGCGCCAGCAGTGATCCGGGAGGGGGGCCCTCCTACGAGCAGTACTTC
TRBD1 TRBJ2-7 . TRBV2 CASRGMDRAYEQYF TGTGCCAGCAGGGGCATGGACAGGGCTTACGAGCAGTACTTC
TRBD2 TRBJ2-5 few TRBV12-3/TRBV12-4 CASSPGTSGRTRETQYF TGTGCCAGCAGTCCCGGGACTAGCGGGAGAACGAGGGAGACCCAGTACTTC
. TRBJ2-3 few TRBV4-2 CASSQDPGHITDTQYF TGTGCCAGCAGCCAAGATCCAGGTCATATCACAGATACGCAGTATTTT
. TRBJ2-3 . TRBV11-2 CASSLSLTDTQYF TGTGCCAGCAGTCTGAGCCTCACAGATACGCAGTATTTT
. TRBJ2-1 few TRBV6-6 CASTLSTASDSYNEQFF TGTGCCAGCACCCTCAGTACCGCTAGCGACTCCTACAATGAGCAGTTCTTC
TRBD2 TRBJ2-7 few TRBV6-5 CASSYASGLYEQYF TGTGCCAGCAGTTACGCTAGCGGGCTCTACGAGCAGTACTTC
TRBD2 TRBJ2-7 . TRBV7-2 CASSLEVAGEQYF TGTGCCAGCAGCTTAGAGGTAGCGGGCGAGCAGTACTTC
TRBD2 TRBJ2-1 few TRBV4-1 CASSLGLAGNYEQFF TGCGCCAGCAGCCTAGGACTAGCGGGAAACTATGAGCAGTTCTTC